This TCR beta chain was observed in a study of CD8 T cells in Susac syndrome (dated 2019 in TCRdb). As for the study more broadly: Of the Susac syndrome patients who were sequenced, six had clinically active disease and roughly eight were in clinical remission. At blood withdrawal, Susac syndrome patients were therapy-naive, treated with corticosteroids (with IVIg additionally given to some), or treated with IVIg alone. Clonality of the CD8+ T cell repertoire was compared between about a dozen healthy donors, about 14 Susac syndrome patients and 15 multiple sclerosis patients. Repertoire sequencing was used to test whether CD8+ T cell activation and differentiation in Susac syndrome was antigen driven.

Study-level results and caveats: The number of individuals in the TCR sequencing and HLA analysis was recognized as being relatively small. About 15 Susac-specific public clones were identified in the total CD8+ repertoire, and several Susac-specific public clones were identified in the CD8+ TEMRA repertoire. Clonal expansion was seen in Susac syndrome CD8+ repertoires, peaking in CD8+ TEMRA cells and being greater in clinically active patients than in remitting ones.

Points on this clonotype: Its antigen remains unidentified. Base qualities are missing; no much larger clone stands one base away.

Peripheral blood CD8+ and CD4+ T cells from healthy donors, Susac syndrome patients and multiple sclerosis patients were profiled by high-throughput TCR beta sequencing. Susac syndrome patients met recently defined diagnostic criteria for definite or probable disease. CD8+ TEMRA cells were enriched by FACS, while bulk CD8+ and CD4+ T cells were purified by magnetic negative isolation. Blood was collected in EDTA tubes and processed within 24 hours, with PBMCs isolated through density gradient centrifugation. PBMCs intended for TCR sequencing were frozen in liquid nitrogen and were later thawed in a 37 degrees C water bath. A purity of at least 90% was achieved for sorted or isolated CD4+, CD8+ and CD8+ TEMRA cells. From its cysteine to its phenylalanine, the CDR3 spans 15 amino acids. The sequence is cut down to CDR3 DNA, 45 bases in frame from base 1. CDR1 and CDR2 are drawn from the germline V gene: MDHEN, SYDVKM. V is clipped by 6 bases and J by 0 bases, and the sequence between their germline boundaries is 12 bases long.

RNA was extracted with the RNeasy kit and 0.5 to 1 ug was reverse transcribed using random hexamers. The immunoSEQ multiplex PCR assay, which covers 54 Vbeta and 13 Jbeta segments, was used to amplify TCR beta CDR3 regions. Bias from PCR amplification was corrected by using a synthetic template baseline for primer optimization and for computational correction. Per the original workflow: Reads were assigned to V, D and J genes according to IMGT and analyzed in immunoSEQ Analyzer, with only productive sequences retained. Clonality was computed as one minus Shannon entropy normalized by log2 of the number of productive unique sequences. Public and private clones were assessed among the 100 most prevalent clones of each patient and control. Clones were defined as Susac-specific if absent from the healthy and MS cohorts, from roughly 1,100 published viral clones and from other ImmuneACCESS disease sequences. The public reads were run again by TCRdb, first through fastp at Q25 and then through MiXCR, and only productive beta chains were kept. Every distinct CDR3 protein forms one entry, paired with its most common genes and DNA. These V and J calls derive from TCRdb rather than the authors' analysis. The sample table contains more than 65,000 distinct CDR3 sequences; only one count was recorded for approximately 95% of them. The ten top clones hold 0.45% to 0.5% of the sample.

In this chain, TRBV28 is recombined with TRBJ2-1; tentative D gene TRBD2, with 6 bases matching. This sequence was found in a human donor with Susac syndrome. Sequenced input: CD8+ T cells from PBMCs. CDR3 protein: CASRIGRSSYNEQFF. The sequence in DNA is TGTGCCAGCAGAATAGGGAGGAGCTCCTACAATGAGCAGTTCTTC.